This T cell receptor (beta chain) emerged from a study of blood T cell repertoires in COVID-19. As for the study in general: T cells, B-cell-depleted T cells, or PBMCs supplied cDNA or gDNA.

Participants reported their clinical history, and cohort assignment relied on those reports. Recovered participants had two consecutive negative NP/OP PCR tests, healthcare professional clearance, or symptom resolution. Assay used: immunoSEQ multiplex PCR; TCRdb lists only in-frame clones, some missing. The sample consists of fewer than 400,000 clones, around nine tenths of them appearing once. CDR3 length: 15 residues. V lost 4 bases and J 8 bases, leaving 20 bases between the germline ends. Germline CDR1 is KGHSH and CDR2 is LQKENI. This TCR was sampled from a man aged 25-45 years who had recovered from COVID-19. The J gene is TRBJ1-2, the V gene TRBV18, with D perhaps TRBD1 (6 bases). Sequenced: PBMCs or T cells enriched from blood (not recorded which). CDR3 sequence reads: CASSLAPRGGDGYTF. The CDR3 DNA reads TGTGCCAGCTCACTCGCCCCCAGGGGTGGGGACGGCTACACCTTC.